This is a list of T cell receptor beta chains from one sample in a study of response to subunit inactivated influenza vaccine. TCRdb reprocessed the RT-PCR reads with MiXCR, giving one entry per CDR3 protein. The top ten clones hold less than 4% of a sample with some 520,000 distinct CDR3 sequences, approximately 15% of them seen once. This sample comprised CD4+ T cells sorted from PBMCs, obtained less than 30 months after vaccination. The receptors come from a man aged 45-69 years who received an inactivated influenza vaccine. Each CDR3 is given with its conserved first and last residue. A D gene is named only where the DNA matches it firmly. Size values are once, few and many counts, or a class for expanded clones, and some rows have none.

abundance: -
j_gene: TRBJ1-2
v_gene: TRBV9
d_gene: -
CDR3aa: CASSPLGAAANYGYTF
CDR3nt: TGTGCCAGCAGCCCCCTGGGCGCCGCAGCTAACTATGGCTACACCTTC

abundance: -
j_gene: TRBJ2-1
v_gene: TRBV5-1
d_gene: -
CDR3aa: CASSLQLAGVNNEQFF
CDR3nt: TGCGCCAGCAGCCTGCAACTAGCCGGAGTAAACAATGAGCAGTTCTTC

abundance: -
j_gene: TRBJ2-3
v_gene: TRBV29-1
d_gene: -
CDR3aa: CSVQSGRGTDTQYF
CDR3nt: TGCAGCGTTCAAAGCGGGCGAGGGACAGATACGCAGTATTTT

abundance: few
j_gene: TRBJ1-2
v_gene: TRBV19
d_gene: -
CDR3aa: CASSISGRYYGYTF
CDR3nt: TGTGCCAGTAGTATATCGGGACGGTACTATGGCTACACCTTC

abundance: -
j_gene: TRBJ2-7
v_gene: TRBV20-1
d_gene: -
CDR3aa: CSARDLNRPDYEQYF
CDR3nt: TGCAGTGCTAGAGATTTAAATAGGCCCGACTACGAGCAGTACTTC

abundance: -
j_gene: TRBJ1-1
v_gene: TRBV29-1
d_gene: TRBD1
CDR3aa: CSVRQGGTEAFF
CDR3nt: TGCAGCGTGAGACAGGGTGGGACTGAAGCTTTCTTT

abundance: -
j_gene: TRBJ2-3
v_gene: TRBV7-2
d_gene: -
CDR3aa: CASSSARAFLGTDTQYF
CDR3nt: TGTGCCAGCAGCTCAGCCAGGGCTTTTCTCGGCACAGATACGCAGTATTTT

abundance: -
j_gene: TRBJ2-3
v_gene: TRBV5-1
d_gene: -
CDR3aa: CASSITSSSGTQYF
CDR3nt: TGCGCCAGCAGCATCACTAGTTCCTCGGGTACGCAGTATTTT

abundance: -
j_gene: TRBJ2-2
v_gene: TRBV4-2
d_gene: -
CDR3aa: CASSREAFGQTTGDLFF
CDR3nt: TGTGCCAGCAGCCGAGAAGCTTTTGGACAGACCACCGGGGACCTGTTTTTT

abundance: -
j_gene: TRBJ2-1
v_gene: TRBV10-3
d_gene: TRBD2
CDR3aa: CAIMGTSGSSYNEQFF
CDR3nt: TGTGCCATCATGGGGACTAGCGGCAGCTCCTACAATGAGCAGTTCTTC

abundance: few
j_gene: TRBJ2-1
v_gene: TRBV9
d_gene: -
CDR3aa: CASSITLNSYNEQFF
CDR3nt: TGTGCCAGCAGCATAACTCTTAACTCCTACAATGAGCAGTTCTTC

abundance: few
j_gene: TRBJ2-7
v_gene: TRBV20-1
d_gene: -
CDR3aa: CSARPALEAPHF
CDR3nt: TGCAGTGCTAGGCCCGCTCTGGAGGCTCCCCACTTC

abundance: -
j_gene: TRBJ2-2
v_gene: TRBV10-3
d_gene: TRBD2
CDR3aa: CAISGGLARTGELFF
CDR3nt: TGTGCCATCAGTGGCGGACTAGCAAGGACGGGGGAGCTGTTTTTT

abundance: few
j_gene: TRBJ1-1
v_gene: TRBV29-1
d_gene: -
CDR3aa: CSVARGRQTEAFF
CDR3nt: TGCAGCGTCGCCCGCGGACGCCAGACTGAAGCTTTCTTT

abundance: -
j_gene: TRBJ2-3
v_gene: TRBV4-3
d_gene: -
CDR3aa: CASSQRQGGPDTQYF
CDR3nt: TGCGCCAGCAGCCAAAGACAGGGAGGTCCAGATACGCAGTATTTT

abundance: few
j_gene: TRBJ2-2
v_gene: TRBV11-1
d_gene: -
CDR3aa: CASSLIRWDTSNTGELFF
CDR3nt: TGTGCCAGCAGCTTAATCCGGTGGGACACATCGAACACCGGGGAGCTGTTTTTT

abundance: -
j_gene: TRBJ2-7
v_gene: TRBV11-2
d_gene: -
CDR3aa: CASSSQGIGLTYEQYF
CDR3nt: TGTGCCAGCAGCTCCCAAGGTATCGGGCTAACCTACGAGCAGTACTTC

abundance: -
j_gene: TRBJ2-1
v_gene: TRBV19
d_gene: TRBD1
CDR3aa: CASTPRDRNNEQFF
CDR3nt: TGTGCCAGTACCCCCCGGGACAGAAACAATGAGCAGTTCTTC

abundance: many
j_gene: TRBJ2-7
v_gene: TRBV10-3
d_gene: -
CDR3aa: CAISEQTPGLSRHEQYF
CDR3nt: TGTGCCATCAGTGAGCAAACACCGGGCCTCTCGCGGCACGAGCAGTACTTC

abundance: -
j_gene: TRBJ1-5
v_gene: TRBV20-1
d_gene: TRBD1
CDR3aa: CSAKQGAAYQPQHF
CDR3nt: TGCAGTGCCAAACAGGGGGCGGCGTATCAGCCCCAGCATTTT

abundance: -
j_gene: TRBJ2-1
v_gene: TRBV12-3/TRBV12-4
d_gene: TRBD2
CDR3aa: CASQGLAGGRAYNEQFF
CDR3nt: TGTGCCAGCCAGGGACTAGCGGGGGGCCGAGCCTACAATGAGCAGTTCTTC

abundance: -
j_gene: TRBJ2-1
v_gene: TRBV7-2
d_gene: -
CDR3aa: CASSPQGLSSYNEQFF
CDR3nt: TGTGCCAGCAGCCCCCAGGGATTAAGCTCCTACAATGAGCAGTTCTTC

abundance: -
j_gene: TRBJ2-7
v_gene: TRBV6-1
d_gene: -
CDR3aa: CASSRGVAHVYEQYF
CDR3nt: TGTGCCAGCAGCCGCGGGGTGGCCCACGTCTACGAGCAGTACTTC

abundance: many
j_gene: TRBJ2-4
v_gene: TRBV19
d_gene: TRBD2
CDR3aa: CASSQPSGRAKNIQYF
CDR3nt: TGTGCCAGTAGTCAACCTAGCGGGAGAGCCAAAAACATTCAGTACTTC

abundance: -
j_gene: TRBJ1-4
v_gene: TRBV27
d_gene: -
CDR3aa: CASSPRGGSGEKLFF
CDR3nt: TGTGCCAGCAGCCCAAGGGGGGGCTCGGGTGAAAAACTGTTTTTT

abundance: -
j_gene: TRBJ2-3
v_gene: TRBV20-1
d_gene: -
CDR3aa: CSASGVPGPASPDTQYF
CDR3nt: TGCAGTGCTAGTGGGGTACCGGGACCAGCGAGCCCAGATACGCAGTATTTT

abundance: -
j_gene: TRBJ2-1
v_gene: TRBV5-1
d_gene: -
CDR3aa: CASSPRRAYNEQFF
CDR3nt: TGCGCCAGCAGCCCCAGACGCGCCTACAATGAGCAGTTCTTC

abundance: few
j_gene: TRBJ1-1
v_gene: TRBV12-3/TRBV12-4
d_gene: -
CDR3aa: CASSLLRETEAFF
CDR3nt: TGTGCCAGCAGCCTCCTGAGGGAGACTGAAGCTTTCTTT

abundance: few
j_gene: TRBJ2-1
v_gene: TRBV11-1
d_gene: -
CDR3aa: CASSLTGFGYNEQFF
CDR3nt: TGTGCCAGCAGCTTAACAGGGTTTGGCTACAATGAGCAGTTCTTC

abundance: few
j_gene: TRBJ2-1
v_gene: TRBV6-2/TRBV6-3
d_gene: -
CDR3aa: CASSYSKRRIGNYNEQFF
CDR3nt: TGTGCCAGCAGTTACTCGAAGCGTCGAATAGGGAACTACAATGAGCAGTTCTTC

abundance: -
j_gene: TRBJ2-7
v_gene: TRBV14
d_gene: -
CDR3aa: CASSQEVRTKQYF
CDR3nt: TGTGCCAGCAGCCAAGAAGTCAGGACCAAGCAGTACTTC

abundance: few
j_gene: TRBJ1-2
v_gene: TRBV5-1
d_gene: -
CDR3aa: CASSLEYSWGVSNYGYTF
CDR3nt: TGCGCCAGCAGCTTGGAGTATTCATGGGGGGTTTCTAACTATGGCTACACCTTC

abundance: few
j_gene: TRBJ2-1
v_gene: TRBV9
d_gene: TRBD2
CDR3aa: CASSETSGRSFDEQFF
CDR3nt: TGTGCCAGCAGCGAGACTAGCGGGAGAAGTTTCGATGAGCAGTTCTTC

abundance: many
j_gene: TRBJ2-3
v_gene: TRBV12-3/TRBV12-4
d_gene: -
CDR3aa: CASSPGPTDTQYF
CDR3nt: TGCGCCAGCAGCCCGGGTCCCACAGATACGCAGTATTTT

abundance: few
j_gene: TRBJ2-7
v_gene: TRBV7-9
d_gene: -
CDR3aa: CASSLGGGDTTYEQYF
CDR3nt: TGTGCCAGCAGCTTAGGGGGCGGGGACACAACCTACGAGCAGTACTTC

abundance: few
j_gene: TRBJ2-1
v_gene: TRBV9
d_gene: TRBD2
CDR3aa: CASSWGLAVSNEQFF
CDR3nt: TGTGCCAGCAGCTGGGGACTAGCGGTCTCCAATGAGCAGTTCTTC

abundance: -
j_gene: TRBJ2-1
v_gene: TRBV15
d_gene: TRBD2
CDR3aa: CATRASGGVSYNEQFF
CDR3nt: TGTGCCACCAGGGCTAGCGGGGGGGTGTCCTACAATGAGCAGTTCTTC

abundance: many
j_gene: TRBJ2-1
v_gene: TRBV20-1
d_gene: TRBD2
CDR3aa: CSARGILASGGANEQFF
CDR3nt: TGCAGTGCTAGAGGAATTTTGGCTAGCGGAGGCGCTAATGAGCAGTTCTTC

abundance: -
j_gene: TRBJ2-3
v_gene: TRBV20-1
d_gene: TRBD2
CDR3aa: CSARDTSGSTDTQYF
CDR3nt: TGCAGTGCTAGGGACACTAGCGGTAGCACAGATACGCAGTATTTT

abundance: -
j_gene: TRBJ2-1
v_gene: TRBV7-6
d_gene: -
CDR3aa: CASSFQGGRNEQFF
CDR3nt: TGTGCCAGCAGCTTTCAGGGGGGGCGGAATGAGCAGTTCTTC

abundance: few
j_gene: TRBJ1-2
v_gene: TRBV5-1
d_gene: -
CDR3aa: CASSQRTGPGGYTF
CDR3nt: TGCGCCAGCAGCCAACGGACGGGACCTGGTGGCTACACCTTC

abundance: few
j_gene: TRBJ2-1
v_gene: TRBV3-1
d_gene: -
CDR3aa: CASSHIPGGRANEQFF
CDR3nt: TGTGCCAGCAGCCATATCCCCGGGGGCAGGGCGAATGAGCAGTTCTTC

abundance: few
j_gene: TRBJ2-2
v_gene: TRBV5-1
d_gene: -
CDR3aa: CASSSDTLNTGELFF
CDR3nt: TGCGCCAGCAGCTCTGACACATTGAACACCGGGGAGCTGTTTTTT

abundance: many
j_gene: TRBJ2-7
v_gene: TRBV10-3
d_gene: -
CDR3aa: CAIMQPSSYEQYF
CDR3nt: TGTGCCATCATGCAGCCCTCATCCTACGAGCAGTACTTC